This TCR beta chain is drawn from a study of metastatic and nonmetastatic thyroid tumors (TCRdb year 2020). Background for the entire study: The researchers compared repertoires between peripheral blood samples and tumor or nodule tissue samples from patients with malignant or benign thyroid disease. Results the study describes overall, beyond this receptor: In both blood and tumor samples, malignant tumors were reported to have significantly higher TCR beta diversity than benign nodules.

No treatment had been received by any patient before thyroid surgery. Using T-cell receptor beta sequencing, the researchers looked back retrospectively at clinical samples from patients, gathered between the early 2010s and the late 2010s. As regards this clone: This clone's antigen is unknown. No much larger clonotype is one base removed from it; base qualities were not supplied.

Library method: PCR. Reads for this sample came from an Illumina HiSeq 4000. The TCR beta-chain CDR3 region of each patient was profiled by high-throughput sequencing. Per the authors' processing: A classifier to discriminate distant-metastatic papillary thyroid cancer patients was built from CDR3 differences across clinicopathological groups. The Shannon index was used to assess repertoire diversity, and the Morisita-Horn index was used to assess tumor-blood repertoire similarity. TCRdb redid the processing of the public reads, applying fastp at Q25 and MiXCR, and retained in-frame beta chains. TCRdb's processing, not the authors', yielded these V and J calls. Recorded for this sample are approximately 4,000 clones; roughly 35% of them occurred a single time. Roughly a quarter of the sample lies in the top ten. CDR1 and CDR2 were assigned from the germline V gene (reference sequence) as DFQATT and SNEGSKA. The CDR3 sequence holds 11 residues, the cysteine and phenylalanine included. The entry retains the CDR3 DNA only, 33 bases that are in frame from base 1. Trimming takes 4 bases from V and 1 base from J, and the germline ends sit 4 bases apart.

The sequencing input was tumor tissue. The chain is encoded by TRBV20-1 joined to TRBJ2-5; the D gene is unclear. This TCR was recovered from a male donor with papillary thyroid cancer or a benign thyroid nodule (not recorded which). Some clones in this sample may be carry-over from other donors' samples. CDR3 region: CSATPQETQYF. The DNA reads TGCAGTGCTACACCCCAAGAGACCCAGTACTTC.